The clone carrying this TCR beta chain was found a few times. Its antigen remains unidentified. The investigators reverse transcribed all of the isolated RNA, so they sequenced expressed TCRB transcripts. An average about 3.6 million reads came from naive, central memory and regulatory T cell samples. Sequencing used immunoSEQ multiplex PCR; TCRdb keeps in-frame clones, though not all of them. The data contain some 220,000 clones, roughly a tenth of them seen just once; the ten biggest clones take up approximately 1.4%. CDR3 length: 14 amino acids. The V gene's germline CDR1 is SGHNT and CDR2 YYREEE (reference sequence). V trimming: 4 bases; J trimming: 6 bases; junction bases outside the gene matches: 7. This specimen belongs to a study of beta chain features in type 1 diabetes. Via CD45RO/CCR7/CD25/CD127/CD95/CD27, cells of the CD4+ naive, central memory, regulatory and stem cell-like memory subsets were sorted. Purity of each sorted population was above 95%.

Findings and limits, study-wide: TCRB repertoires of naive, central memory and Treg cells appeared more similar among patients than among healthy donors.

The sample was central memory CD4+ T cells from blood. This receptor was obtained from a man between 18 and 35 years old in good health. J is TRBJ2-4 and V is TRBV5-4, with 7 bases identical to TRBD2. CDR3 in amino acids: CASSPGEGLNIQYF. The DNA of the CDR3 is TGTGCCAGCAGCCCCGGGGAGGGGTTAAACATTCAGTACTTC.